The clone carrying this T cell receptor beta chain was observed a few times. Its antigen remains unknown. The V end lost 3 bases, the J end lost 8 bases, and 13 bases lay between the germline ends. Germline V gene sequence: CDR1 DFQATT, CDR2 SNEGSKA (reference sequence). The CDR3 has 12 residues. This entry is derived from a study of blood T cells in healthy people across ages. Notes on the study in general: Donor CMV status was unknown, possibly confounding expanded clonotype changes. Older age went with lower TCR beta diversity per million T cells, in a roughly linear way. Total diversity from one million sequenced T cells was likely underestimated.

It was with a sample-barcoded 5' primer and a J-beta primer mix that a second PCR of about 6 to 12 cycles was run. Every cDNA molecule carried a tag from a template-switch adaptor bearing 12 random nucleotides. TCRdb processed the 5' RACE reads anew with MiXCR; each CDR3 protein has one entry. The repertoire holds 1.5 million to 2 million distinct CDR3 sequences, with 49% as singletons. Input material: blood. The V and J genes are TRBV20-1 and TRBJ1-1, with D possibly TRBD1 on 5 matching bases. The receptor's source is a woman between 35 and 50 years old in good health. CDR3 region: CSARGPKTEAFF. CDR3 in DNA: TGCAGTGCTAGGGGACCAAAGACGGAAGCTTTCTTT.